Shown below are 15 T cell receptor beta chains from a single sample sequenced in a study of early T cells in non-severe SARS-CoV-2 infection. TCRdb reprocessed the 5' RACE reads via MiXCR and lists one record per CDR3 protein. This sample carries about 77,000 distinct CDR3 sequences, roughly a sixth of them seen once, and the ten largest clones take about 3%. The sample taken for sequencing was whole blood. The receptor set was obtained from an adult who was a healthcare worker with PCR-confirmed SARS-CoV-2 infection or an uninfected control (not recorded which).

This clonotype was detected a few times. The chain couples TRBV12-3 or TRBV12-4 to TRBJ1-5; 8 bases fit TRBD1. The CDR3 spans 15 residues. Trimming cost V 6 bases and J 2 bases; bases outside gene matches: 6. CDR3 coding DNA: TGTGCCAGCAGCACGACAGGGGTCGGCAATCAGCCCCAGCATTTT. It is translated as CASSTTGVGNQPQHF.

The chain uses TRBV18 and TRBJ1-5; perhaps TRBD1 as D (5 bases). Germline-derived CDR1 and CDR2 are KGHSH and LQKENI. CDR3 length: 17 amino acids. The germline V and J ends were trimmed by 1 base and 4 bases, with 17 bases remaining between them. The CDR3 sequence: CASSPLFQGRTNQPQHF. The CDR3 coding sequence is TGTGCCAGCTCACCACTATTTCAGGGCCGTACTAATCAGCCCCAGCATTTT.

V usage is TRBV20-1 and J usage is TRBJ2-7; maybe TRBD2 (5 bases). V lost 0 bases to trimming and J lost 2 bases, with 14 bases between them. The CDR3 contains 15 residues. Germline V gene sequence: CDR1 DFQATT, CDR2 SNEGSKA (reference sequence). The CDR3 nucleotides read TGCAGTGCTAGAGATCGACGAGGGCCGACCTACGAGCAGTACTTC. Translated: CSARDRRGPTYEQYF.

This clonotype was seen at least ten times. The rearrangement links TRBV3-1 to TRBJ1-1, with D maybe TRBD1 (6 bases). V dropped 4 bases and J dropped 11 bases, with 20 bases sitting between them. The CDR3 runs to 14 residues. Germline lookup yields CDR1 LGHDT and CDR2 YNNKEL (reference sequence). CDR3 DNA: TGTGCCAGCAGCCCCTACCGCGAGGGGGTAGACGCTTTCTTT. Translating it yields CASSPYREGVDAFF.

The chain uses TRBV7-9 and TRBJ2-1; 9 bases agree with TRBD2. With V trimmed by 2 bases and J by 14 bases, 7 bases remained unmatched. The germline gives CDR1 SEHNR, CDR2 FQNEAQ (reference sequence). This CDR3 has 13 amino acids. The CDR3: CASSLPIAGVEFF. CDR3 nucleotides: TGTGCCAGCAGCTTACCGATAGCGGGGGTGGAGTTCTTC.

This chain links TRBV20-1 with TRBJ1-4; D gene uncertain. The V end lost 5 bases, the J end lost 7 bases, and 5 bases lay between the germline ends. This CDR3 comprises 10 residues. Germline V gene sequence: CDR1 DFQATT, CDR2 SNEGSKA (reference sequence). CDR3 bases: TGCAGTGCTCTAGGTGAAAAACTGTTTTTT. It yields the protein CSALGEKLFF.

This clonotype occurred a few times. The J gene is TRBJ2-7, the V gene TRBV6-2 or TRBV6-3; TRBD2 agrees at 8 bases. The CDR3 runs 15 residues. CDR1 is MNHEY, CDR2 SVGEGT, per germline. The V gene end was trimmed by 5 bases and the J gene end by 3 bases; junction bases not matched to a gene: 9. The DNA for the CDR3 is TGTGCCAGCAGTCCCACAGGAAGCGGGGGCTACGAGCAGTACTTC. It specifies CASSPTGSGGYEQYF.

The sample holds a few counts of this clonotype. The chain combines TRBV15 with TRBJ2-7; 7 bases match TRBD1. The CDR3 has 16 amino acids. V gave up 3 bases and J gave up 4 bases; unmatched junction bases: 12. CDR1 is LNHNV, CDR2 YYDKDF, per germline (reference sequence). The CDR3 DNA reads TGTGCCACCAGCAGCGGCGACAGGGTAAGCCGGTACGAGCAGTACTTC. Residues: CATSSGDRVSRYEQYF.

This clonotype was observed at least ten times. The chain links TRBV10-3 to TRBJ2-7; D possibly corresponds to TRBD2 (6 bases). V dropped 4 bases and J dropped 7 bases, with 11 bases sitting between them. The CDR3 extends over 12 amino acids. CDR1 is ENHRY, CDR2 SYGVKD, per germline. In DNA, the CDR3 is TGTGCCATCAGTGGGGGGGATAGGGAGCAGTACTTC. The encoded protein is CAISGGDREQYF.

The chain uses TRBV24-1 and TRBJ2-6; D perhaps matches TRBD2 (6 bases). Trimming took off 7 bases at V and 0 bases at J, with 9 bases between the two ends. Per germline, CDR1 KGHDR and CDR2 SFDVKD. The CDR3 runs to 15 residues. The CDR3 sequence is CATSHGGSGANVLTF. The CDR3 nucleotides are TGTGCCACCAGCCACGGGGGCTCTGGGGCCAACGTCCTGACTTTC.

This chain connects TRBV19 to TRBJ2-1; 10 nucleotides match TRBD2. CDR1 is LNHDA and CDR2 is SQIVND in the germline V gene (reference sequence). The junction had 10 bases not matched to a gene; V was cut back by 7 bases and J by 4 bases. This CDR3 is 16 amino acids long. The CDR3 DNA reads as TGTGCCAGTACCCCTAGCGGGGGACAGCTATACAATGAGCAGTTCTTC. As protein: CASTPSGGQLYNEQFF.

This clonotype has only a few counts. CDR3 sequence reads: CASSHPAGVSTGELFF. Here the CDR3 DNA reads TGTGCCAGCAGCCACCCAGCGGGGGTTAGCACCGGGGAGCTGTTTTTT. The chain employs TRBV14 and TRBJ2-2; 8 bases map to TRBD2. In germline, CDR1 is SGHDN, CDR2 FVKESK. V trimming: 3 bases; J trimming: 4 bases; junction bases outside the gene matches: 7. CDR3 size: 16 residues.

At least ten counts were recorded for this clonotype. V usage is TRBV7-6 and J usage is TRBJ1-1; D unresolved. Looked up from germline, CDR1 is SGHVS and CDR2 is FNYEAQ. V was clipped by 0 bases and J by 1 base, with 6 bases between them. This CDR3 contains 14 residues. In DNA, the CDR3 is TGTGCCAGCAGCTTAGCGCCGGAGAACACTGAAGCTTTCTTT. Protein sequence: CASSLAPENTEAFF.

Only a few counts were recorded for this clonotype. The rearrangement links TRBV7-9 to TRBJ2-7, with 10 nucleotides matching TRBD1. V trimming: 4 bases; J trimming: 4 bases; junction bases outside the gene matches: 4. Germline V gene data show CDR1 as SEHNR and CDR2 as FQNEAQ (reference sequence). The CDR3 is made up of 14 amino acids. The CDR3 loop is CASSSPGQGYEQYF. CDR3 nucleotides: TGTGCCAGCAGCTCGCCGGGACAGGGGTACGAGCAGTACTTC.

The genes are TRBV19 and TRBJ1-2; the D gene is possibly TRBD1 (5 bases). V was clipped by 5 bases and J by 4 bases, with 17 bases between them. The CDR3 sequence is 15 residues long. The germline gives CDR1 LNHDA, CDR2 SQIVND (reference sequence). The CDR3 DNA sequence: TGTGCCAGTAGTTTCGGGACCCCGGGGATCTATGGCTACACCTTC. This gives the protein CASSFGTPGIYGYTF.